The entry below gives a single TCR beta chain sequence along with its context. Its antigen is still unknown. Base qualities are not at hand, and no much larger clone is one base apart. The data belong to a study of T cells in Graves' hyperthyroidism and ophthalmopathy (dated by TCRdb to between 2018 and 2020). With regard to the full study: Peripheral blood samples were taken at initial diagnosis, before any treatment was given. To identify distinguishing TCR V-J signatures, a discovery cohort of roughly 100 patients was used, comprising 40 to 45 with Graves' ophthalmopathy and 55 to 65 with stable Graves' hyperthyroidism. An independent validation cohort of 18 to 20 hyperthyroidism patients and 15 or so patients who later progressed to ophthalmopathy tested prospective prediction of ophthalmopathy. The roughly 90 discovery patients were divided at random into training and test sets in a 7:3 ratio. In several Graves' hyperthyroidism patients, the study also compared T-cell repertoires from thyroid tissue with T-cell repertoires from blood. Once sampling was done, hyperthyroidism patients were given methimazole at a starting dose of 30 mg daily, whereas ophthalmopathy patients were given high-dose intravenous methylprednisolone. According to the paper, TCR Vbeta CDR3 sequencing was carried out on more than 120 peripheral blood samples, which came from 40 to 45 ophthalmopathy, fewer than 80 hyperthyroidism and about 17 progressor patients.

The research as a whole found: Most expanded thyroid clonotypes (frequency above 0.001) were also detected in blood, a finding suggesting that blood repertoires may reflect thyroid immune responses. In validation, the model predicted progression to ophthalmopathy a median of about 5.9 months before onset, with over 60% sensitivity and 72.22% specificity. No statistical method was used to set the sample size in advance, and investigators knew the group allocation. In cross-validation, a model built on a 13 V-J signature told ophthalmopathy apart from stable hyperthyroidism with 85% to 90% sensitivity and about 81% specificity, and in testing the same model reached 80%/75%.

Graves' hyperthyroidism was defined as stable when no progression to ophthalmopathy occurred over 18 months of follow-up. Hyperthyroidism patients were newly diagnosed, had a disease duration of under 2 months, and were aged 18 to 65 years. Exclusion was applied to patients with uncontrolled infections, other autoimmune diseases, pregnancy or lactation. Clinical symptoms, serum thyroxine and TRAb, thyroid ultrasound, and orbital computed tomography formed the basis for the diagnoses. Ficoll-Paque density gradient centrifugation was used to isolate PBMCs from around 10 ml of fresh peripheral blood. Total RNA was extracted with Trizol reagent, and quality was checked on an Agilent 2100 Bioanalyzer. The germline V gene specifies SGHDT as CDR1 and YYEEEE as CDR2. The CDR3 measures 17 amino acids from cysteine to phenylalanine. Here the CDR3 DNA is all that survives: 51 bases in frame from base 1. Unmatched junction bases come to 8, with V trimmed by 0 bases and J by 1 base.

Amplification of TCR beta CDR3 regions was carried out from RNA transcripts. The first round of RT-PCR for the TCR CDR3 was performed with the HTBI primer set and the Qiagen OneStep RT-PCR kit. Libraries were constructed in a second round of multiplex PCR, after which size selection and purification were carried out. Sequencing of the libraries was done on an Illumina HiSeq2000 using paired-end 100 bp reads. The study's processing was this. SOAPnuke was used to process the raw data, throwing out any read that contained adapters or uncalled bases, had a mean Phred below 15, or lacked an exact constant-primer or identifier match. COPE v1.2.5 was used to merge high-quality paired reads, and clonotypes were defined as unique nucleotide sequences. Clonotypes were aligned to IMGT TRBV, TRBD and TRBJ reference segments using MiTCR v1.1. The analysis included only V-J combinations with a frequency above 0.0001, which together covered around 99% of the repertoires. A TCS score was defined as the ratio of F50 (clonal expansion) to E x V (chaos), with BLOSUM62-based TCRdist applied between CDR3 peptides within each V-J. Welch's t-statistics and random forest reduced around 520 V-J features to some 14, which were used in a naive Bayes classifier (R e1071). Using fastp trimming at Q25 and MiXCR clonotype assembly, TCRdb reanalyzed the public sequencing data and kept in-frame beta chains. Entries that share a CDR3 protein sequence are merged under the most common genes and DNA. TCRdb, not the authors, supplied the V and J calls. The sample profile shows around 580,000 distinct CDR3 sequences; over 15% of them were found once. Of the sample, about 20% falls within the top ten clones.

This sequence was found in a woman under 30 with Graves' hyperthyroidism. Rearrangement joined TRBV5-6 to TRBJ2-5; TRBD1 aligns with 8 central bases. The sequencing input was blood. Read as DNA, the sequence is TGTGCCAGCAGCTTGGAGTTGGGCACAGGGGGCCAAGAGACCCAGTACTTC. Protein translation: CASSLELGTGGQETQYF.